This T cell receptor (beta chain) is drawn from a study of cytomegalovirus exposure and HLA in healthy donors. Concerning this clone itself: Its antigen is unknown.

This PCR relied on a set of 60 Vbeta primers and 13 Jbeta primers. Generated by immunoSEQ multiplex PCR, the TCRdb table keeps only in-frame clones and is missing some. The profile shows 100,000 to 150,000 clones, just under 75% of them singletons. Overall study findings and caveats: What TCR beta sequences reportedly achieved was accurate prediction of HLA-A and HLA-B alleles in most subjects.

The receptor was derived from a man aged 60-69 years in good health and CMV-seropositive. Sequencing was carried out using PBMCs.

The CDR3 reads CASPGGTSETQYF. CDR3 DNA sequence: TGTGCCAGCCCCGGGGGGACGTCGGAGACCCAGTACTTC. The rearrangement uses TRBV6-7 and TRBJ2-5, with 7 bases that match TRBD2. TRBV6-7 belongs to the ORF category, with a function that is uncertain. This CDR3 region has 13 residues. Trimming cost V 8 bases and J 5 bases; bases outside gene matches: 8.